This TCR beta chain originates from a study of CXCR3-negative and CXCR3-positive naive CD8 T cells. The wider study: The libraries together contributed about 135 million TRB reads, each supplying about 1.5 +/- 0.3 million.

Study findings and constraints: CXCR3 expression partially decreased after cryopreservation; most assays used fresh PBMCs. Naive cells with CXCR3 showed TRB CDR3s that were more hydrophobic than those in CXCR3-negative naive cells. Diversity was high in both naive subsets and much lower in memory cells.

This CDR3 contains 18 residues. From germline, CDR1 is SGHTA and CDR2 FQGNSA. Researchers sorted 300,000 cells of each CD8+ T cell subset in triplicate. Via 5' RACE with UMI labels, TRB cDNA libraries were prepared. TCRdb re-called the 5' RACE reads and gives one entry per CDR3 protein, without DNA. The record lists 150,000 to 170,000 distinct CDR3 sequences, of which the ten most abundant hold nearly 0.5%. A word on this clonotype: The antigen remains unidentified.

The sample was naive CXCR3+ CD8+ T cells from blood. Subset in this sample: CD45RO-CCR7+CD27+CD95- naive CD8+ T cells expressing CXCR3 (TNR3+). This TCR came from a human donor in good health. Some clones in this sample may be carry-over from other donors' samples. This chain connects TRBV7-2 to TRBJ2-7; checking the TCRdb D call of TRBD2 is not possible without DNA. CDR3 region: CASSLYRWGGLGSYEQYF. Drawing the rest from reference TRBV7-2 and TRBJ2-7, the complete variable domain is GAGVSQSPSNKVTEKGKDVELRCDPISGHTALYWYRQSLGQGLEFLIYFQGNSAPDKSGLPSDRFSAERTGGSVSTLTIQRTQQEDSAVYLCASSLYRWGGLGSYEQYFGPGTRLTVT.